These 25 T cell receptor beta chains originate from one sample sequenced in a study of blood T cell repertoires in COVID-19. Generated by immunoSEQ multiplex PCR, the TCRdb table keeps only in-frame clones and is missing some. The repertoire consists of fewer than 200,000 clones, with 83% occurring once and the leading ten covering around 4.8%. Sequencing was done on a sample of PBMCs or T cells enriched from blood (not recorded which). All receptors derive from a woman aged 50 to 60 who had recovered from COVID-19.

This chain joins TRBV14 and TRBJ2-1; 7 bases line up with TRBD2. After removal of 2 bases from V and 8 bases from J, the junction contained 12 bases not matched to a gene. The length of the CDR3 is 16 residues. The germline V gene encodes CDR1 SGHDN and CDR2 FVKESK. The CDR3 coding sequence is TGTGCCAGCAGCCAACTACTAGCGAGACGACGTCATGAGCAGTTCTTC. It encodes CASSQLLARRRHEQFF.

The chain uses TRBV5-1 and TRBJ2-3; D may be TRBD2 (6 bases). The CDR3 sequence is 16 residues long. Trimming left V 1 base short and J 2 bases short, with 14 bases between. CDR1 is SGHRS and CDR2 is YFSETQ in the germline V gene. CDR3 sequence: CASSLRAGLLTDTQYF. CDR3 coding DNA: TGCGCCAGCAGCTTGAGGGCGGGACTCCTCACAGATACGCAGTATTTT. The full variable domain, its missing parts supplied by reference TRBV5-1 and TRBJ2-3, is KAGVTQTPRYLIKTRGQQVTLSCSPISGHRSVSWYQQTPGQGLQFLFEYFSETQRNKGNFPGRFSGRQFSNSRSEMNVSTLELGDSALYLCASSLRAGLLTDTQYFGPGTRLTVL.

The chain couples TRBV2 to TRBJ2-1, with D maybe TRBD2 (6 bases). This CDR3 contains 14 residues. Germline V CDR1 and CDR2: SNHLY, FYNNEI. Trimming stripped 8 bases from V and 5 bases from J, with 16 bases between. CDR3 in DNA: TGTGCCAGCGCTCGGGAGATGGTGGACAATGAGCAGTTCTTC. Translation: CASAREMVDNEQFF.

The chain joins TRBV28 to TRBJ2-3; D is undetermined. Germline V gene data show CDR1 as MDHEN and CDR2 as SYDVKM. This CDR3 has 15 residues. V was cut by 5 bases and J by 0 bases, with 12 bases left in between. This CDR3 reads CASSLLGSSTDTQYF. CDR3 sequence (DNA): TGTGCCAGCAGTCTCCTAGGTTCTAGCACAGATACGCAGTATTTT.

The V gene is TRBV6-2 or TRBV6-3, the J gene TRBJ1-1; D is ambiguous. The CDR3 consists of 18 residues. V lost 0 bases to trimming and J lost 1 base, with 18 bases between them. Germline CDR1 reads MNHEY; CDR2 reads SVGEGT. The CDR3 bases are TGTGCCAGCAGTTACTCGAGATTTTCGGTACGGGGGAACACTGAAGCTTTCTTT. This translates into CASSYSRFSVRGNTEAFF.

The chain combines TRBV28 with TRBJ2-5, with D unclear. Trimming left V 7 bases short and J 4 bases short, with 10 bases between. This CDR3 has 12 residues. In germline, CDR1 is MDHEN, CDR2 SYDVKM. The CDR3, as DNA: TGTGCCAGCACCTCGGGTAGAGAGACCCAGTACTTC. Its translation is CASTSGRETQYF. Using reference TRBV28 and TRBJ2-5 for the parts outside the CDR3, the full variable domain is DVKVTQSSRYLVKRTGEKVFLECVQDMDHENMFWYRQDPGLGLRLIYFSYDVKMKEKGDIPEGYSVSREKKERFSLILESASTNQTSMYLCASTSGRETQYFGPGTRLLVL.

The chain recombines TRBV12-3 or TRBV12-4 with TRBJ1-2, with TRBD1 identical over 7 bases. The CDR3 extends over 13 amino acids. Trimming took 6 bases from V and 4 from J; bases not matched to a gene: 5. The CDR3 nucleotides are TGTGCCAGCAGGAAACAGGGGATCTATGGCTACACCTTC. Its translation: CASRKQGIYGYTF.

This chain joins TRBV18 and TRBJ2-7; possibly TRBD2 for D (5 bases). Germline lookup yields CDR1 KGHSH and CDR2 LQKENI. V was shortened by 3 bases and J by 1 base, with 10 bases between the two germline ends. The CDR3 contains 14 residues. CDR3 amino acids: CASSPRGGSYEQYV. CDR3 bases: TGTGCCAGCTCACCCCGAGGCGGGTCCTACGAGCAGTACGTC.

The CDR3 here is CASSSRLAGGTDTQYF. The CDR3 region has the DNA TGTGCCAGCAGCTCCCGACTAGCGGGGGGCACAGATACGCAGTATTTT. The chain employs TRBV7-9 and TRBJ2-3; 12 bases map to TRBD2. The trim removed 4 bases at V and 1 base at J, leaving 3 bases unmatched. Germline V gene sequence: CDR1 SEHNR, CDR2 FQNEAQ (reference sequence). The CDR3 totals 16 residues.

This chain links TRBV19 with TRBJ2-1; D unclear. This CDR3 has 16 residues. CDR1 and CDR2 (germline): LNHDA, SQIVND (reference sequence). Trimming removed 5 bases from V and 2 bases from J, with 16 bases in between. In DNA, the CDR3 is TGTGCCAGTAGTTCTGCCGCGGCCTCGACCTACAATGAGCAGTTCTTC. Its protein product is CASSSAAASTYNEQFF. Drawing the rest from reference TRBV19 and TRBJ2-1, the complete variable domain is DGGITQSPKYLFRKEGQNVTLSCEQNLNHDAMYWYRQDPGQGLRLIYYSQIVNDFQKGDIAEGYSVSREKKESFPLTVTSAQKNPTAFYLCASSSAAASTYNEQFFGPGTRLTVL.

The V call is TRBV7-6, the J call TRBJ2-6; 7 nucleotides align to TRBD1. The CDR3 has 19 residues. Germline V CDR1 and CDR2: SGHVS, FNYEAQ. The trim removed 5 bases at V and 0 bases at J, leaving 13 bases unmatched. CDR3 loop: CASSLPKYRGGSGANVLTF. CDR3 in DNA: TGTGCCAGCAGCCTGCCCAAATACAGGGGCGGCTCTGGGGCCAACGTCCTGACTTTC. Full variable domain (remainder filled in from reference TRBV7-6 and TRBJ2-6): GAGVSQSPRYKVTKRGQDVALRCDPISGHVSLYWYRQALGQGPEFLTYFNYEAQQDKSGLPNDRFSAERPEGSISTLTIQRTEQRDSAMYRCASSLPKYRGGSGANVLTFGAGSRLTVL.

The V gene is TRBV23-1, the J gene TRBJ1-2, with TRBD1 matching over 10 bases. TRBV23-1 is filed as an ORF, its function uncertain. The junction had 7 bases not matched to a gene; V was cut back by 0 bases and J by 6 bases. The length of the CDR3 is 16 residues. CDR3 protein: CASSQSPQDRGNGYTF. The CDR3 DNA follows: TGCGCCAGCAGTCAATCGCCCCAGGACAGGGGGAATGGCTACACCTTC.

V usage is TRBV29-1 and J usage is TRBJ1-2; unclear D gene. CDR1 is SQVTM and CDR2 is ANQGSEA in the germline V gene. The V end was cut by 6 bases, the J end by 5 bases, with 16 bases between. The CDR3 spans 13 residues. The chain's CDR3 is CSVGPGKAYGYTF. DNA of the CDR3: TGCAGCGTGGGCCCGGGGAAAGCTTATGGCTACACCTTC.

The V call is TRBV2, the J call TRBJ2-2; 8 nucleotides agree with TRBD2. V trimming: 7 bases; J trimming: 7 bases; junction bases outside the gene matches: 8. The germline gives CDR1 SNHLY, CDR2 FYNNEI. The CDR3 contains 14 residues. The CDR3 DNA sequence: TGTGCCAGCACCCAGCCTCGGGGGGGCGGGGAGCTGTTTTTT. Translation gives CASTQPRGGGELFF. Full variable domain (rest looked up from reference TRBV2 and TRBJ2-2): EPEVTQTPSHQVTQMGQEVILRCVPISNHLYFYWYRQILGQKVEFLVSFYNNEISEKSEIFDDQFSVERPDGSNFTLKIRSTKLEDSAMYFCASTQPRGGGELFFGEGSRLTVL.

This sequence joins TRBV6-5 and TRBJ2-7; D gene ambiguous. This CDR3 region has 11 residues. V was pared by 9 bases and J by 4 bases, with 10 bases between. Germline V lookup: CDR1 MNHEY, CDR2 SVGAGI. CDR3: CASGVWYEQYV. The DNA for the CDR3 is TGTGCCAGTGGAGTTTGGTACGAGCAGTACGTC.

V gene TRBV9 combines with J gene TRBJ2-7; 8 nucleotides agree with TRBD2. Per germline, CDR1 SGDLS and CDR2 YYNGEE. V was pared by 0 bases and J by 5 bases, with 4 bases of the junction left unmatched. This CDR3 has 14 amino acids. The CDR3 DNA sequence: TGTGCCAGCAGCGTAGGTACTAGCGGAGACGAGCAGTACGTC. Encoded protein: CASSVGTSGDEQYV.

This chain joins TRBV4-1 and TRBJ1-2, with D hard to call. Trimming took 2 bases from V and 3 from J, leaving 7 bases between them. This CDR3 region has 13 residues. Germline CDR1 and CDR2: MGHRA and YSYEKL. CDR3 coding DNA: TGCGCCAGCAGCCAATCCCGGGACTATGGCTACACCTTC. Its protein product is CASSQSRDYGYTF.

V and J are TRBV6-2 or TRBV6-3 and TRBJ2-7; weak D call: TRBD2 (6 bases). This CDR3 is built from 15 residues. V was pared by 2 bases and J by 2 bases, with 13 bases between. The germline CDR1 and CDR2 sequences are MNHEY and SVGEGT. CDR3 DNA sequence: TGTGCCAGCAGTTACGGCGATAGCGGCGCCTACGAGCAGTACGTC. Amino acid sequence: CASSYGDSGAYEQYV.

In this sample, this clone turned up a few times. This chain connects TRBV29-1 to TRBJ1-2; 12 positions agree with TRBD1. J was trimmed by 4 bases and V by 7 bases; bases with no gene match: 7. Per the germline V gene, CDR1 is SQVTM and CDR2 is ANQGSEA. The CDR3 length is 14 residues. CDR3 protein: CSAGTGGGGYGYTF. The CDR3 nucleotides are TGCAGCGCCGGGACAGGGGGCGGGGGCTATGGCTACACCTTC.

This clone was counted a few times. This sequence joins TRBV7-8 and TRBJ1-2; 12 nucleotides align to TRBD1. Germline values: CDR1 SGHVS, CDR2 FQNEAQ. The J segment lost 2 bases and the V segment lost 3 bases, leaving 1 base of the junction unmatched. There are 15 residues in the CDR3. This CDR3 reads CASSLGTGGNYGYTF. For the CDR3, the DNA is TGTGCCAGCAGCTTGGGGACAGGGGGCAACTATGGCTACACCTTC.

This sequence joins TRBV18 and TRBJ1-2, with 11 nucleotides matching TRBD1. This CDR3 has 15 amino acids. V shed 6 bases, J shed 3 bases, and the junction held 6 bases outside the gene matches. Germline CDR1 KGHSH, CDR2 LQKENI. CDR3 sequence: CASSAGTGGDYGYTF. The CDR3 region has the DNA TGTGCCAGCTCGGCGGGGACAGGGGGTGACTATGGCTACACCTTC.

This rearrangement joins TRBV5-4 to TRBJ2-3; 8 bases are a match to TRBD2. After removal of 0 bases from V and 2 bases from J, the junction contained 5 bases not matched to a gene. CDR1 SGHNT and CDR2 YYREEE come from the germline V gene (reference sequence). The CDR3 loop spans 16 amino acids. CDR3 nucleotide sequence: TGTGCCAGCAGCTTGGTAGGCGGGGGGATCACAGATACGCAGTATTTT. Translating gives CASSLVGGGITDTQYF.

This clone showed up just a few times. This chain connects TRBV7-2 to TRBJ1-2; 7 bases are a match to TRBD1. The junction had 11 bases not matched to a gene; V was cut back by 11 bases and J by 5 bases. CDR3 length equals 13 residues. Germline V gives CDR1 SGHTA, CDR2 FQGNSA. CDR3 DNA: TGTGCCTCCCGGGGTACAGGGGAGTATGGCTACACCTTC. Its translation: CASRGTGEYGYTF. Full variable domain (remainder filled in from reference TRBV7-2 and TRBJ1-2): GAGVSQSPSNKVTEKGKDVELRCDPISGHTALYWYRQSLGQGLEFLIYFQGNSAPDKSGLPSDRFSAERTGGSVSTLTIQRTQQEDSAVYLCASRGTGEYGYTFGSGTRLTVV.

The V call is TRBV6-1, the J call TRBJ1-5; 8 bases align to TRBD1. The CDR3 sequence is 16 residues long. From germline, CDR1 is MNHNS and CDR2 SASEGT. J was trimmed by 5 bases and V by 4 bases; bases with no gene match: 10. The CDR3 DNA reads as TGTGCCAGCAGTGTAATGAGGACAGGGTTGGATCAGCCCCAGCATTTT. It encodes CASSVMRTGLDQPQHF.

The CDR3 spells CASSLVSPGETQYF. The CDR3 DNA reads as TGCGCCAGCAGCTTGGTATCCCCGGGGGAGACCCAGTACTTC. The chain carries TRBV5-1 and TRBJ2-5; D is perhaps TRBD2 (5 bases). V lost 0 bases, J lost 5 bases, and 11 bases lay in between. There are 14 residues in the CDR3. The germline V gene has CDR1 SGHRS and CDR2 YFSETQ.